This T cell receptor (beta chain) was documented in a study of neoadjuvant nivolumab and ipilimumab in lung cancer. The protocol was immunoSEQ multiplex PCR, while the TCRdb copy is restricted to in-frame clones and leaves out a portion. This repertoire shows some 38,000 clones, roughly 89% found once; its top ten account for 3% to 4%. The junction had 17 bases not matched to a gene; V was cut back by 7 bases and J by 8 bases. CDR1 and CDR2 (germline): MGHDK, SYGVNS. This CDR3 comprises 16 residues. Comment on this clone: Its target is not known.

Study-level points and caveats: TCR richness and clonality were higher in tumors than adjacent uninvolved lung. TCR clonality did not significantly correlate with pathologic tumor regression. Higher pretherapy blood TCR richness went with higher resected-tumor richness.

The clonotype comes from an adult with non-small cell lung cancer. This material consisted of peripheral blood, taken before neoadjuvant nivolumab, alone or with ipilimumab. The chain couples TRBV25-1 to TRBJ2-7, with 10 bases that match TRBD1. The CDR3 loop reads CASISSPGQGPYQQYF. CDR3 sequence (DNA): TGTGCCAGCATATCCTCTCCGGGACAGGGGCCTTATCAGCAGTACTTC.